The sequence of this TCR beta chain was determined in a study of shared clonotypes between healthy human individuals. Points from the study as a whole: Clonotypes that were shared across several donors made up around 5% of naive CD4 clonotypes.

V dropped 1 base and J dropped 6 bases, with 6 bases sitting between them. Germline-derived CDR1 and CDR2 are LGHNA and YSLEER. CDR3 size: 13 residues. Comment on this clone: Its cognate antigen is unknown.

Sequencing was at deep level. The authors split each subset's genomic DNA evenly across several immunoSEQ plates. Data came from immunoSEQ multiplex PCR; TCRdb stores just in-frame clones and leaves some out. The table includes just over 2,000,000 clones, 95% detected once. This receptor was taken from a man between 18 and 29 years old in good health. What was sequenced was naive CD4+ T cells sorted from blood. Noted subset: CD45RA+ positively selected. The chain is built from TRBV4-3 and TRBJ1-4; D gene unclear. The CDR3 coding sequence is TGCGCCAGCAGCCAAGTAAGATATGAAAAACTGTTTTTT. This codes for CASSQVRYEKLFF.